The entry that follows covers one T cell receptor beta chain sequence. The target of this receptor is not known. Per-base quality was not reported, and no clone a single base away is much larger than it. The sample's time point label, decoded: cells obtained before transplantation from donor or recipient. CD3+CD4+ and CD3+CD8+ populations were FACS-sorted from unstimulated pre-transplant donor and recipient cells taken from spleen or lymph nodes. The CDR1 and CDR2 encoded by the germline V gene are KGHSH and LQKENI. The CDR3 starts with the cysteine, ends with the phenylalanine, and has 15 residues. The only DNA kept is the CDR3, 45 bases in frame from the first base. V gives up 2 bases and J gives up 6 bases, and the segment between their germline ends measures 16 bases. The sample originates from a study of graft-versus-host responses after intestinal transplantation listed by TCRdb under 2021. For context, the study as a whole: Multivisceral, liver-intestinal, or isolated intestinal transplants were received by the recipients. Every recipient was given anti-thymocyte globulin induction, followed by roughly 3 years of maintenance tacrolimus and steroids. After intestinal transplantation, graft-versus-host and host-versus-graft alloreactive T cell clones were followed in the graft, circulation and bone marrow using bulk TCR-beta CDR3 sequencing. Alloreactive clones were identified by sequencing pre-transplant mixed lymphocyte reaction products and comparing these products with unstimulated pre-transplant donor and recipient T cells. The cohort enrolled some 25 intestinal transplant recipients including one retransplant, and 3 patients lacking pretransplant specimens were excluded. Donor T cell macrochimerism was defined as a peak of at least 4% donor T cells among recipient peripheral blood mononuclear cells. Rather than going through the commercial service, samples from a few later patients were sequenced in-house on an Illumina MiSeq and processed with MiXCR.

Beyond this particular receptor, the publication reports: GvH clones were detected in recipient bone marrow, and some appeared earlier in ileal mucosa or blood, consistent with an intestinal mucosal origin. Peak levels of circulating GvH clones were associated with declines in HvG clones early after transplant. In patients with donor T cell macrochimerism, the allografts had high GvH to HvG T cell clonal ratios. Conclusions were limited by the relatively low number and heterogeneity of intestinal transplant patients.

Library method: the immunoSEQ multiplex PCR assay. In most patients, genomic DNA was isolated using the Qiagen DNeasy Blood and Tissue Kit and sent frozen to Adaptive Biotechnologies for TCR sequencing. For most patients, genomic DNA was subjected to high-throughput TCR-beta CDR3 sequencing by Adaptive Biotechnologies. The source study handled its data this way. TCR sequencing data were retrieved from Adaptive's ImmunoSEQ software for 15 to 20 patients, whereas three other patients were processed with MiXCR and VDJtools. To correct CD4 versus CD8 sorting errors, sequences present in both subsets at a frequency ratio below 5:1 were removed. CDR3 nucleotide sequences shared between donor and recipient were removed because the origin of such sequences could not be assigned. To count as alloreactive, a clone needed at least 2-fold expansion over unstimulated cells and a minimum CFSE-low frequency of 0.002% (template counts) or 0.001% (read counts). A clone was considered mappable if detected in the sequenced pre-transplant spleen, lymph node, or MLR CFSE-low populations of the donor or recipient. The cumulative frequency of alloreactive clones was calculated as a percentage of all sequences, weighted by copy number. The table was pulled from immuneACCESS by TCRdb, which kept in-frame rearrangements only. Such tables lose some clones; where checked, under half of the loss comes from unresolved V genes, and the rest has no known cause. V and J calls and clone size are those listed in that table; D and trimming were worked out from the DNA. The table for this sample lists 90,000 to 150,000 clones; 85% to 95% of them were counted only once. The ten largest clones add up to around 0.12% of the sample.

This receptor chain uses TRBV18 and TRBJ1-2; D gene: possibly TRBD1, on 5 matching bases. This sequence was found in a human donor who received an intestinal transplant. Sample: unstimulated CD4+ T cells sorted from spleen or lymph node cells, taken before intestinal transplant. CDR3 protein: CASSPLPGTPDGYTF. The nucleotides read TGTGCCAGCTCACCATTACCCGGGACGCCGGATGGCTACACCTTC. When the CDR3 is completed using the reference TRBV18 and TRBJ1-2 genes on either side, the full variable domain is NAGVMQNPRHLVRRRGQEARLRCSPMKGHSHVYWYRQLPEEGLKFMVYLQKENIIDESGMPKERFSAEFPKEGPSILRIQQVVRGDSAAYFCASSPLPGTPDGYTFGSGTRLTVV.